These 26 T cell receptor beta chains came from one sample sequenced in a study of regulatory T cells in long-lasting Graves disease. Time point given: persistent/refractory GD, antithyroid drugs over 5 years with positive TRAb. RNA isolated from PBMCs was used to make the TCR library. Building the TCR beta libraries relied on iRepertoire HTBI primers, and CDR3 regions underwent Arm-PCR. TCRdb independently ran MiXCR on the multiplex PCR reads; one entry per CDR3 protein. The repertoire holds more than 350,000 distinct CDR3 sequences, with under 25% as singletons. The sample consisted of peripheral blood mononuclear cells (PBMCs), taken when the disease was refractory, from a patient treated with antithyroid drugs. Receptors originate from a female donor with Graves disease.

The chain is built from TRBV25-1 and TRBJ1-2, with D possibly TRBD1 on 6 matching bases. In germline, CDR1 is MGHDK, CDR2 SYGVNS. Between the trimmed V and J ends, which lost 3 bases and 3 bases, there was a span of 11 bases. The CDR3 loop spans 14 amino acids. The CDR3 here is CASSDGWTDYGYTF. The DNA for the CDR3 is TGTGCCAGCAGTGATGGCTGGACAGACTATGGCTACACCTTC.

The V and J genes are TRBV20-1 and TRBJ2-5; D is perhaps TRBD2 (6 bases). CDR1 is DFQATT and CDR2 is SNEGSKA in the germline V gene (reference sequence). The CDR3 length is 15 residues. With 8 bases removed from V and 3 bases from J, the gap between germline ends came to 22 bases. CDR3 protein: CSTSRGGLPKETQYF. The DNA of the CDR3 is TGCAGTACCTCCCGTGGGGGACTCCCTAAAGAGACCCAGTACTTC.

This clonotype was observed many times. This chain uses TRBV2 with TRBJ2-1; the match to TRBD2 covers 12 bases. This CDR3 has 15 amino acids. Germline trimming cut 4 bases from V and 9 bases from J; bases unmatched to any gene: 7. Germline V gene lookup returns CDR1 SNHLY and CDR2 FYNNEI. The CDR3 coding sequence is TGTGCCAGCAGTGTGAGGACTAGCGGGGATGGTGAGCAGTTCTTC. Its translation is CASSVRTSGDGEQFF.

This clonotype was found many times. This chain connects TRBV28 to TRBJ2-5; 9 bases map to TRBD1. The CDR3 is made up of 15 amino acids. Germline V CDR1 and CDR2: MDHEN, SYDVKM. The J segment lost 2 bases and the V segment lost 7 bases, leaving 8 bases of the junction unmatched. The CDR3 loop reads CASTRTGAKQETQYF. The CDR3 coding sequence is TGTGCCAGCACCCGGACAGGGGCCAAACAAGAGACCCAGTACTTC.

This clonotype was observed at least ten times. The genes are TRBV27 and TRBJ1-3, with a possible D match to TRBD1 (6 bases). V dropped 8 bases and J dropped 8 bases, with 13 bases sitting between them. The V gene's germline CDR1 is MNHEY and CDR2 SMNVEV (reference sequence). The CDR3 sequence is 12 residues long. This chain's CDR3 is CASRDTWDTIYF. DNA of the CDR3: TGTGCCAGCCGGGACACCTGGGACACCATATATTTT.

J is TRBJ2-7 and V is TRBV2, with TRBD2 matching 13 bases. The CDR3 is 17 amino acids. The germline V gene encodes CDR1 SNHLY and CDR2 FYNNEI. The trim removed 6 bases at V and 4 bases at J, leaving 12 bases unmatched. CDR3: CASRREQGTSGKYEQYF. DNA of the CDR3: TGTGCCAGCAGGCGGGAGCAGGGGACTAGCGGGAAATACGAGCAGTACTTC.

In its sample, this clonotype was seen once. The chain is built from TRBV12-3 or TRBV12-4 and TRBJ2-5; the match to TRBD2 covers 7 bases. CDR3 size: 16 residues. Losses at the gene ends were 1 base for V and 0 bases for J; bases not matched to a gene: 5. CDR3 coding DNA: TGTGCCAGCAGTTTAGGCCAGGGACTATACCAAGAGACCCAGTACTTC. It specifies CASSLGQGLYQETQYF.

This clonotype was seen ten or more times. V usage is TRBV6-1 and J usage is TRBJ1-5; 7 nucleotides align to TRBD1. This CDR3 spans 14 amino acids. The germline gives CDR1 MNHNS, CDR2 SASEGT. J was trimmed by 2 bases and V by 8 bases; bases with no gene match: 6. The CDR3 sequence: CASRTGVGNQPQHF. CDR3 nucleotide sequence: TGTGCCAGCCGCACAGGGGTTGGCAATCAGCCCCAGCATTTT.

This clonotype showed up many times. The chain couples TRBV2 to TRBJ2-2, with D maybe TRBD1 (6 bases). V lost 6 bases to trimming and J lost 5 bases, with 13 bases between them. Germline CDR1 SNHLY, CDR2 FYNNEI. This CDR3 has 14 residues. CDR3: CASSPGEGTGELFF. DNA for the CDR3: TGTGCCAGCAGCCCAGGGGAAGGTACCGGGGAGCTGTTTTTT.

This clonotype was seen repeatedly, ten times or more. This chain connects TRBV28 to TRBJ1-1; no firm D call. This CDR3 contains 14 residues. The germline V gene has CDR1 MDHEN and CDR2 SYDVKM. V was shortened by 7 bases and J by 4 bases, with 16 bases between the two germline ends. CDR3 in amino acids: CASTIKGGVTEAFF. The DNA of the CDR3 is TGTGCCAGCACCATTAAGGGCGGGGTCACTGAAGCTTTCTTT.

In its sample, this clonotype was seen once. The chain recombines TRBV11-2 with TRBJ2-1, with D tentatively TRBD2 (5 bases). Per germline, CDR1 SGHAT and CDR2 FQNNGV. The CDR3 is 14 amino acids. V shed 4 bases and J shed 9 bases, with 16 bases lying between them. The CDR3, as DNA: TGTGCCAGCAGCTATACCGGACTTGGCGGTGAGCAGTTCTTC. Protein sequence: CASSYTGLGGEQFF. Supplemented by reference TRBV11-2 and TRBJ2-1, the full variable domain reads EAGVAQSPRYKIIEKRQSVAFWCNPISGHATLYWYQQILGQGPKLLIQFQNNGVVDDSQLPKDRFSAERLKGVDSTLKIQPAKLEDSAVYLCASSYTGLGGEQFFGPGTRLTVL.

The genes are TRBV5-1 and TRBJ2-5; D not resolved. The V gene lost 2 bases and the J gene lost 1 base, with 12 bases spanning the gap. Germline CDR1 and CDR2: SGHRS and YFSETQ. The CDR3 sequence is 15 residues long. The CDR3 spells CASSFLPDIQETQYF. In nucleotides, the CDR3 is TGCGCCAGCAGCTTTTTACCCGACATCCAAGAGACCCAGTACTTC.

Notes on this clonotype: This clone may be a read error of a much larger clone one base away. This chain connects TRBV12-3 or TRBV12-4 to TRBJ2-6; D may match TRBD1 or TRBD2 (7 bases each). The CDR3 spans 20 residues. CDR3 nucleotide sequence: TGTGTCAGCAGTCTGCGAGACAGGGACTATTCTCTCTCTGGGGCCAACGTCCTGACTTTC. This gives the protein CVSSLRDRDYSLSGANVLTF.

This clonotype was recorded at least ten times. J is TRBJ1-1 and V is TRBV3-1, with a tentative D call TRBD1 (6 bases). V was clipped by 3 bases and J by 11 bases, with 16 bases between them. There are 13 residues in the CDR3. CDR1 and CDR2 from the germline V gene are LGHDT and YNNKEL (reference sequence). The CDR3 sequence is CASSHEGRTGAFF. As DNA, the CDR3 is TGTGCCAGCAGCCATGAAGGTAGAACAGGGGCTTTCTTT.

CDR3 amino acids: CASSLAGTDIQYF. In nucleotides, the CDR3 is TGTGCCAGCAGCTTAGCAGGGACCGACATTCAGTACTTC. The gene calls are TRBV11-1 and TRBJ2-4, with D perhaps given as TRBD1 or TRBD2 (5 bases each). The CDR3 loop spans 13 amino acids. V lost 0 bases and J 8 bases, leaving 8 bases between the germline ends. Germline loops: CDR1 SGHAT, CDR2 FQDESV (reference sequence).

This clonotype has only a few counts. V usage is TRBV7-8 and J usage is TRBJ2-1; 9 bases align to TRBD2. The CDR3 loop spans 19 amino acids. Trimming at V came to 2 bases and at J to 6 bases, leaving 17 bases not matched to a gene. Looked up from germline, CDR1 is SGHVS and CDR2 is FQNEAQ. The CDR3 DNA is TGTGCCAGCAGCTTAACGGGGACTAGCAGGGGGGCCGGGGGCAATGAGCAGTTCTTC. Protein: CASSLTGTSRGAGGNEQFF.

The chain combines TRBV25-1 with TRBJ1-2; 9 bases are shared with TRBD1. The V gene end was trimmed by 3 bases and the J gene end by 2 bases; junction bases not matched to a gene: 1. The germline gives CDR1 MGHDK, CDR2 SYGVNS. The CDR3 loop spans 14 amino acids. CDR3 bases: TGTGCCAGCAGTGACGGACAGGGGAACTATGGCTACACCTTC. This translates into CASSDGQGNYGYTF.

The chain has TRBV24-1 and TRBJ2-1; D is unclear. CDR3 length equals 13 residues. Germline CDR1 KGHDR, CDR2 SFDVKD. The V and J ends lost 1 base and 5 bases respectively, with 5 bases between them. Written as DNA, the CDR3 is TGTGCCACCAGTGATTTTAATAACAATGAGCAGTTCTTC. This encodes CATSDFNNNEQFF.

The chain links TRBV10-3 to TRBJ1-2; no reliable D call. The germline V gene has CDR1 ENHRY and CDR2 SYGVKD. V was pared by 3 bases and J by 8 bases, with 13 bases between. The CDR3 consists of 13 residues. The CDR3 reads CAISEPKAFGYTF. The CDR3 DNA reads TGTGCCATCAGTGAACCTAAGGCTTTCGGCTACACCTTC.

The chain carries TRBV6-2 or TRBV6-3 and TRBJ2-3, with unresolved D. This CDR3 is 13 amino acids long. CDR1 MNHEY and CDR2 SVGEGT come from the germline V gene. V lost 7 bases and J 6 bases, leaving 14 bases between the germline ends. CDR3 DNA sequence: TGTGCCAGCAACCCACCTAGTGCGGATACGCAGTATTTT. It encodes CASNPPSADTQYF.

This clonotype was detected a few times. J is TRBJ2-5 and V is TRBV10-3; 9 bases are shared with TRBD1. Germline CDR1 reads ENHRY; CDR2 reads SYGVKD. Trimming took 0 bases from V and 6 from J; bases not matched to a gene: 8. This CDR3 has 16 residues. As DNA, the CDR3 is TGTGCCATCAGTGAGTCCGGGACAGGGAACGCGAAGACCCAGTACTTC. Translation gives CAISESGTGNAKTQYF.

V gene TRBV7-6 combines with J gene TRBJ2-7; the match to TRBD1 covers 8 bases. J was trimmed by 6 bases and V by 5 bases; bases with no gene match: 12. Germline V CDR1 and CDR2: SGHVS, FNYEAQ. CDR3 length: 15 residues. The CDR3 DNA is TGTGCCAGCAGCCCAGGACAGGGCGGATACACCGAGCAGTACTTC. It yields the protein CASSPGQGGYTEQYF. The whole variable domain, filled in from reference TRBV7-6 and TRBJ2-7, reads GAGVSQSPRYKVTKRGQDVALRCDPISGHVSLYWYRQALGQGPEFLTYFNYEAQQDKSGLPNDRFSAERPEGSISTLTIQRTEQRDSAMYRCASSPGQGGYTEQYFGPGTRLTVT.

This clonotype was detected ten times or more. This chain uses TRBV29-1 with TRBJ2-5; D gene ambiguous. The CDR3 loop spans 16 amino acids. Between the trimmed V and J ends, which lost 4 bases and 1 base, there was a span of 19 bases. The germline CDR1 and CDR2 sequences are SQVTM and ANQGSEA. Here the CDR3 reads CSVGEYRLRVQETQYF. The CDR3 DNA follows: TGCAGCGTTGGGGAATACCGGCTAAGGGTCCAAGAGACCCAGTACTTC.

J is TRBJ2-1 and V is TRBV7-8, with D perhaps TRBD2 (5 bases). V shed 6 bases and J shed 4 bases, with 25 bases lying between them. Per the germline V gene, CDR1 is SGHVS and CDR2 is FQNEAQ. The CDR3 is made up of 18 amino acids. The CDR3 DNA reads as TGTGCCAGCAGTTACTCGACGGTCCGGGGTACGGGTTACAATGAGCAGTTCTTC. This gives the protein CASSYSTVRGTGYNEQFF.

The chain links TRBV29-1 to TRBJ2-5; D is ambiguous. CDR1 SQVTM and CDR2 ANQGSEA come from the germline V gene. Between the trimmed V and J ends, which lost 5 bases and 2 bases, there was a span of 9 bases. CDR3 length: 12 residues. The CDR3 protein is CSVNILQETQYF. Here the CDR3 DNA reads TGCAGCGTTAATATCTTGCAAGAGACCCAGTACTTC.

This clonotype has at least ten counts. The chain uses TRBV30 and TRBJ2-7, with TRBD2 as a possible D gene (6 bases). V dropped 5 bases and J dropped 0 bases, with 8 bases sitting between them. The CDR3 runs to 12 residues. Germline CDR1 reads GTSNPN; CDR2 reads SVGIG (reference sequence). CDR3 protein: CAWRGNSYEQYF. In DNA form, the CDR3 reads TGTGCCTGGCGCGGGAACTCCTACGAGCAGTACTTC.